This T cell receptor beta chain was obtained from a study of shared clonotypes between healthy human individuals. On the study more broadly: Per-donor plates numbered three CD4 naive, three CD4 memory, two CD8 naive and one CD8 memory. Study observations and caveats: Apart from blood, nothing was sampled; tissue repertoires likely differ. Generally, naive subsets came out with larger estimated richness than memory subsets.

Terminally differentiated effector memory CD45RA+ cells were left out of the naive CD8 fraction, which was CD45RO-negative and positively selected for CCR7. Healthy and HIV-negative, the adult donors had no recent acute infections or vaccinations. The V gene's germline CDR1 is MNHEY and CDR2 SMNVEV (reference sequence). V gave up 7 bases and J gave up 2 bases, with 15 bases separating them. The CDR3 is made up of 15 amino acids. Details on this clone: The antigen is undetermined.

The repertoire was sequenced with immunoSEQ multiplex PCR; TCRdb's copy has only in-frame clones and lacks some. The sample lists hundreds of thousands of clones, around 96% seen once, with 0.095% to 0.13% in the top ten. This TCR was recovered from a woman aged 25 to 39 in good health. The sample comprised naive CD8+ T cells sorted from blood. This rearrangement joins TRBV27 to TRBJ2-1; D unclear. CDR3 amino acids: CASTPTPRTYNEQFF. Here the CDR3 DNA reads TGTGCCAGCACCCCCACCCCCAGGACCTACAATGAGCAGTTCTTC.